The 17 T cell receptor delta chains listed next were all sequenced from one sample in a study of gamma-delta chains in newborns, infants, children. TCRdb reprocessed the reads using CATT. The sample comprises some 5,000 delta-chain clones, about 3% of which are singletons, and roughly an eighth rests with the top ten. The sequenced material came from blood. The origin of the receptors is a child who was a newborn, infant or young child, either healthy, febrile or measles-vaccinated (not recorded which).

This clone was detected a few times. The chain employs TRDV2 and TRDJ3; 11 bases align to TRDD3. The trim removed 0 bases at V and 0 bases at J, leaving 3 bases unmatched. This CDR3 has 19 amino acids. Germline CDR1 GEAIGNYY, CDR2 EKD. The CDR3 DNA reads as TGTGCCTGTGACACCTGGGGGATACGAGGCTCCTGGGACACCCGACAGATGTTTTTC. The encoded protein is CACDTWGIRGSWDTRQMFF.

The table lists this clone with a few counts. This rearrangement joins TRDV1 to TRDJ1, with 10 bases fitting TRDD3. V lost 1 base to trimming and J lost 0 bases; unmatched junction nucleotides: 5. The CDR3 runs to 17 residues. CDR1 is TSWWSYY, CDR2 QGS, per germline. The CDR3 is CALGERGIRGNTDKLIF. CDR3 in DNA: TGTGCTCTTGGGGAACGGGGGATACGCGGGAACACCGATAAACTCATCTTT.

Only a few counts were recorded for this clone. This chain uses TRDV2 with TRDJ3, with 8 positions matching TRDD3. The germline gives CDR1 GEAIGNYY, CDR2 EKD. J was trimmed by 0 bases and V by 1 base; bases with no gene match: 7. The CDR3 covers 19 residues. The CDR3 DNA follows: TGTGCCTGTGACACTCTGGGGATACCGAGCTCCTGGGACACCCGACAGATGTTTTTC. This codes for CACDTLGIPSSWDTRQMFF.

The J gene is TRDJ1, the V gene TRDV2, with 11 bases identical to TRDD3. This CDR3 contains 16 residues. The V gene end was trimmed by 1 base and the J gene end by 3 bases; junction bases not matched to a gene: 6. Germline lookup yields CDR1 GEAIGNYY and CDR2 EKD. The CDR3 here is CACDTLGDTESDKLIF. CDR3 coding DNA: TGTGCCTGTGACACATTGGGGGATACGGAATCCGATAAACTCATCTTT.

In its sample, this clone was seen a few times. A much more abundant neighbour one base away suggests this may be a read error. V is TRDV2 and J is TRDJ3; 10 bases are shared with TRDD3. This CDR3 is built from 18 residues. The germline V gene encodes CDR1 GEAIGNYY and CDR2 EKD. Trimming cost V 0 bases and J 1 base; bases outside gene matches: 2. Written as DNA, the CDR3 is TGTGCCTGTGACACCATACTGGGGGATTCCTGGGACACCCGACAGATGTTTTTC. Translating it yields CACDTILGDSWDTRQMFF.

The V and J genes are TRDV2 and TRDJ3; 8 nucleotides match TRDD3. In germline, CDR1 is GEAIGNYY, CDR2 EKD. V dropped 0 bases and J dropped 0; count of bases not matched to a gene: 6. The CDR3 is 19 residues long. CDR3 sequence: CACDTVLGALSWDTRQMFF. The CDR3 nucleotides read TGTGCCTGTGACACCGTACTGGGGGCTCTCTCCTGGGACACCCGACAGATGTTTTTC.

The rearrangement links TRDV2 to TRDJ1; the D gene is possibly TRDD3 (5 bases). The CDR3 covers 14 residues. Between the trimmed V and J ends, which lost 3 bases and 0 bases, there was a span of 10 bases. Germline lookup yields CDR1 GEAIGNYY and CDR2 EKD. CDR3 nucleotides: TGTGCCTGTGACCGCTTTGGGGACACCGATAAACTCATCTTT. Protein product: CACDRFGDTDKLIF.

This clone was counted between two and nine times. The rearrangement uses TRDV2 and TRDJ3; 7 bases fit TRDD3. With V trimmed by 0 bases and J by 0 bases, 7 bases remained unmatched. Looked up from germline, CDR1 is GEAIGNYY and CDR2 is EKD. The CDR3 runs 19 residues. The CDR3 nucleotides are TGTGCCTGTGACACCTGGGGGACCATCAGCTCCTGGGACACCCGACAGATGTTTTTC. Translation: CACDTWGTISSWDTRQMFF.

This clone has a handful of counts. The chain uses TRDV1 and TRDJ1, with 8 positions matching TRDD3. J lost 0 bases, V lost 2 bases, and 8 bases had no gene match. Germline CDR1 is TSWWSYY and CDR2 is QGS. This CDR3 is 17 amino acids long. CDR3 nucleotide sequence: TGTGCTCTTGGGGAAGTCCCACTGGGGGTTTACACCGATAAACTCATCTTT. Translation: CALGEVPLGVYTDKLIF.

Comments on this clone: Other DNA sequences in this sample translate to the same CDR3. The chain has TRDV2 and TRDJ2; 7 nucleotides line up with TRDD3. Losses at the gene ends were 1 base for V and 4 bases for J; bases not matched to a gene: 2. The CDR3 covers 14 residues. Germline-derived CDR1 and CDR2 are GEAIGNYY and EKD. The CDR3 nucleotides read TGTGCCTGTGACACGGTGGGGGAGACAGCACAACTCTTCTTT. It encodes CACDTVGETAQLFF.

This clone qualifies as medium-sized. The CDR3 reads CACDTIGSSWDTRQMFF. The DNA for the CDR3 is TGTGCCTGTGACACCATTGGGAGCTCCTGGGACACCCGACAGATGTTTTTC. The chain carries TRDV2 and TRDJ3, with D uncertain. The CDR3 has 17 residues. V gave up 0 bases and J gave up 0 bases, with 8 bases separating them. The V gene's germline CDR1 is GEAIGNYY and CDR2 EKD.

The table lists this clone with a few counts. The chain has TRDV2 and TRDJ1, with 11 nucleotides matching TRDD3. The germline CDR1 and CDR2 sequences are GEAIGNYY and EKD. The CDR3 covers 14 residues. Trimming removed 3 bases from V and 3 bases from J; junction bases left unmatched: 2. CDR3 nucleotides: TGTGCCTGTGACCCCTGGGGGATACCCGATAAACTCATCTTT. Its translation: CACDPWGIPDKLIF.

Written as DNA, the CDR3 is TGTGCCTGTGACAGCCTGAGGACCCTGACAGCACAACTCTTCTTT. It translates to CACDSLRTLTAQLFF. V and J are TRDV2 and TRDJ2; D gene ambiguous. The CDR3 runs 15 residues. The ends were cut back, 2 bases at V and 3 bases at J, with 12 bases in the middle. CDR1 and CDR2 from the germline V gene are GEAIGNYY and EKD.

The chain has TRDV2 and TRDJ1; 10 positions agree with TRDD3. This CDR3 spans 13 amino acids. J lost 6 bases, V lost 2 bases, and 2 bases had no gene match. Germline CDR1 GEAIGNYY, CDR2 EKD. CDR3 amino acids: CACDSTGGYKLIF. The DNA of the CDR3 is TGTGCCTGTGACAGTACTGGGGGATATAAACTCATCTTT.

This clone was seen a handful of times. The chain is built from TRDV2 and TRDJ2, with D possibly being TRDD3 (5 bases). Trimming left V 1 base short and J 1 base short, with 12 bases between. The CDR3 loop spans 16 amino acids. Germline-derived CDR1 and CDR2 are GEAIGNYY and EKD. The CDR3 reads CACDTLGENLTAQLFF. The CDR3 DNA follows: TGTGCCTGTGACACTTTAGGGGAGAATTTGACAGCACAACTCTTCTTT.

In this sample, this clone is medium-sized. CDR3 nucleotides: TGTGCCTGTGACACCCTGGGGGATAGAGGAGCACAACTCTTCTTT. Its translation: CACDTLGDRGAQLFF. The V gene is TRDV2, the J gene TRDJ2, with TRDD3 matching 10 bases. The CDR3 has 15 residues. CDR1 GEAIGNYY and CDR2 EKD come from the germline V gene. The ends lost 0 bases at V and 7 bases at J; junction bases unmatched: 4.

The chain is built from TRDV2 and TRDJ2; 7 bases are shared with TRDD3. CDR3 length: 14 residues. Unmatched junction bases numbered 1, after V lost 2 bases and J lost 2 bases. CDR1 is GEAIGNYY, CDR2 EKD, per germline. CDR3 bases: TGTGCCTGTGACAGCTGGGGGTTGACAGCACAACTCTTCTTT. Encoded protein: CACDSWGLTAQLFF.